This paragraph reports one T cell receptor beta chain. This clone's antigen is unknown. One base away there is no much larger clone; base qualities are not given. The entry originates in a study of blood T cell repertoires in COVID-19 (TCRdb year 2020). About the study as a whole: The collaborator samples originated in the United States, Italy and Spain and spanned the acute and convalescent phases of COVID-19. The prospective study material was composed of cDNA or gDNA derived from T cells, B-cell-depleted T cells, or PBMCs. Deeply sampled blood TCRbeta repertoires from subjects exposed to, actively infected with, or recovered from COVID-19 were included in the dataset. The repertoires were made available in a free public database intended to serve as a resource for research on the immune response to SARS-CoV-2. The samples were drawn from two sources: the first 160 participants of the ongoing ImmuneRACE study, and 1,000 to 1,500 subjects contributed by 6 global collaborators. Nearly every sample came with metadata listing a de-identified subject ID, COVID-19 status, age in years and sex. Where available, HLA class I and class II types were obtained from metadata supplied by the sample provider rather than from assay-based typing. Study-wide conclusions, independent of this receptor: The amount of clinical and demographic metadata varied by source and participant and was provided uncurated.

The collaborating institutions used their own protocols to collect whole blood in K2EDTA tubes. Collaborator samples were shipped for TCRbeta analysis as frozen whole blood, isolated PBMCs, or DNA extracted from either sample type. TCRbeta CDR3 regions were amplified from genomic DNA using the immunoSEQ Assay, a bias-controlled multiplex PCR. Per the original workflow: Within the assay, amplification of reference gene primers was used to estimate how many nucleated cells each sample contained. Sequence reads were collapsed and filtered to measure the absolute abundance of every unique TCRbeta CDR3 rearrangement. Productive Simpson clonality was computed per sample as the square root of Simpson's diversity index over productive rearrangements. In TCRdb, the immuneACCESS table is reduced to in-frame sequences with V and J assigned. These tables do not hold every clone; where another copy was compared, an unresolved V gene accounts for under half, and the others remain unexplained. V and J calls and clone size are those listed in that table; D and trimming were worked out from the DNA. Here the sample has 30,000 to 35,000 clones; roughly 78% occur a single time. Jointly, the top ten make up roughly 40% of the sample.

The germline V gene sets CDR1 to SGDLS and CDR2 to YYNGEE. The CDR3 holds 16 amino acids from the cysteine to the phenylalanine. Just CDR3 DNA is preserved here, 48 bases in frame from base 1. Clipping removes 3 bases from V and 10 bases from J, with 7 as the unmatched junction base count. Sequenced material: peripheral blood. The sequence is built from TRBV9 and TRBJ2-1; 16 bases in the middle match TRBD2. The TCR comes from a man older than 75 with active or convalescent COVID-19. The nucleotides read TGTGCCAGCAGCGCGGGACTAGCGGGAGGGCCGGGGGAGCAGTTCTTC. It encodes CASSAGLAGGPGEQFF.